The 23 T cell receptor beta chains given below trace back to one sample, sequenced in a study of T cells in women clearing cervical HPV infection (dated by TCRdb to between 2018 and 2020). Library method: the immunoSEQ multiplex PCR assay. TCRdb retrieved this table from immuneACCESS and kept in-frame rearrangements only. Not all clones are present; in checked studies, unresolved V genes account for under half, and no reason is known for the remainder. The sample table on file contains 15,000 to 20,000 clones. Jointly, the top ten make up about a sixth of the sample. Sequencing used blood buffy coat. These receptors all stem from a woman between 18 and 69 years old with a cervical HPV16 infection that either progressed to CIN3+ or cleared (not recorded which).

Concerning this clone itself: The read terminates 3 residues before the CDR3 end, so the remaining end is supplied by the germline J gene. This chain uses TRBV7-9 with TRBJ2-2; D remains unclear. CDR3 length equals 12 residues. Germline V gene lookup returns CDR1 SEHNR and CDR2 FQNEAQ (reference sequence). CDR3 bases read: TGTGCCAGCAGGGAGACAAATGAAAAG. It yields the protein CASRETNEK. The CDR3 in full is CASRETNEKLFF.

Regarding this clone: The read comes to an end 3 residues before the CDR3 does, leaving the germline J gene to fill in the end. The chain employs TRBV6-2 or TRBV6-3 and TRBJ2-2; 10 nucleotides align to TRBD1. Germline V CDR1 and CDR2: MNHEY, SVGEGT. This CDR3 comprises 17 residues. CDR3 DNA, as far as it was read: TGTGCCAGCAGTTACTTTTGGACAGGGGGACCTAATTCACCG. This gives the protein CASSYFWTGGPNSP. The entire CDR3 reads CASSYFWTGGPNSPLFF.

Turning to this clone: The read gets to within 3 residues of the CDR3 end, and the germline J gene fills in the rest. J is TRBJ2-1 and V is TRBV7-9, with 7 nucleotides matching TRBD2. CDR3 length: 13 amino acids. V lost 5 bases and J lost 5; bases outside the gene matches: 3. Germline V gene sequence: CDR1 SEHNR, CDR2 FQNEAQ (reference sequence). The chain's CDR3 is CASSRGGNNEQFF. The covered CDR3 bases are TGTGCCAGCAGCCGGGGAGGGAACAATGAG.

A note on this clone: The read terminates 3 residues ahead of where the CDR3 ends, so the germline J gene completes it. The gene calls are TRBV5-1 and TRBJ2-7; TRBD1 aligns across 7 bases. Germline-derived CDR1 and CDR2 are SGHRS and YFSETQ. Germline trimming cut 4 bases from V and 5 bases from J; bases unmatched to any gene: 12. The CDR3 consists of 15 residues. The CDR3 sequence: CASSKETGLGDEQYF. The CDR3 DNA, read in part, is TGCGCCAGCAGCAAGGAGACAGGGCTCGGTGACGAG. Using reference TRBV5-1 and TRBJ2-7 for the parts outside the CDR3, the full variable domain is KAGVTQTPRYLIKTRGQQVTLSCSPISGHRSVSWYQQTPGQGLQFLFEYFSETQRNKGNFPGRFSGRQFSNSRSEMNVSTLELGDSALYLCASSKETGLGDEQYFGPGTRLTVT.

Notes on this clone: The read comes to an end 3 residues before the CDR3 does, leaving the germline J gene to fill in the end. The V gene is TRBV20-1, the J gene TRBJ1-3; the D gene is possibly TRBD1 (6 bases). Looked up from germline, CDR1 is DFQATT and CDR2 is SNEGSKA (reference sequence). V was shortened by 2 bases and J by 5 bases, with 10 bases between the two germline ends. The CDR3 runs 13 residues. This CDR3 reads CSARTGRRNTIYF. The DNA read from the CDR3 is TGCAGTGCTAGAACAGGGCGGCGAAACACC.

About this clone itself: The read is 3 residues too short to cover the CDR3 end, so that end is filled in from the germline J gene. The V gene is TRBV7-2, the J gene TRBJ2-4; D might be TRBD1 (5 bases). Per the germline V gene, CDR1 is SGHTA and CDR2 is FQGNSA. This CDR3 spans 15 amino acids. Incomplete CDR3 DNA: TGTGCCAGCAGCTTAAAGGGGTTGTATTTCTATGGT. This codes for CASSLKGLYFYG. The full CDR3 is CASSLKGLYFYGQYF. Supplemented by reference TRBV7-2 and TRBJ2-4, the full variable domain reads GAGVSQSPSNKVTEKGKDVELRCDPISGHTALYWYRQSLGQGLEFLIYFQGNSAPDKSGLPSDRFSAERTGGSVSTLTIQRTQQEDSAVYLCASSLKGLYFYGQYFGAGTRLSVL.

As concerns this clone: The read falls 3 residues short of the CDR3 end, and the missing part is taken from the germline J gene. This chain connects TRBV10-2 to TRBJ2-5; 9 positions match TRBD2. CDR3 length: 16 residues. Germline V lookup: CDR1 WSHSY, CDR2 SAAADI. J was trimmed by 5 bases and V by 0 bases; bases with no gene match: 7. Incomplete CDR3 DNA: TGCGCCAGCAGTGAGTCGATGCGGGGGGGCCGGGAGACC. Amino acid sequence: CASSESMRGGRET. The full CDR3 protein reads CASSESMRGGRETQYF.

The CDR3 reads CASSSLAGVDTYTF. CDR3 DNA (partial): TGTGCCAGCAGCTCTCTGGCGGGGGTGGATACC. The rearrangement links TRBV7-9 to TRBJ1-2; maybe TRBD1 (5 bases). Sequencing ends 3 residues short of the CDR3 end; the germline J gene provides the rest. Per germline, CDR1 SEHNR and CDR2 FQNEAQ (reference sequence). The CDR3 is 14 amino acids.

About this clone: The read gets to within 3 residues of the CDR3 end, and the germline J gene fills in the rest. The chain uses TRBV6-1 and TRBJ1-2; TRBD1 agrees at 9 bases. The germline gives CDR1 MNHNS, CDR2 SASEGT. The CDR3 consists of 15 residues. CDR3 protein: CASSDRDRVVDDYTF. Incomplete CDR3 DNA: TGTGCCAGCAGTGACCGGGACAGGGTCGTCGATGAC.

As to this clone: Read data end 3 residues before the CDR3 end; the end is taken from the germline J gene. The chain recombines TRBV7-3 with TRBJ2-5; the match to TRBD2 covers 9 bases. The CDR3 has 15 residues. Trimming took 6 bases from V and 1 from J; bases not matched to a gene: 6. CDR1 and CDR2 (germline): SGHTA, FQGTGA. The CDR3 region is CASRSRGGGQETQYF. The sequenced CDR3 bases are TGTGCCAGCAGGTCACGCGGGGGGGGCCAAGAGACC.

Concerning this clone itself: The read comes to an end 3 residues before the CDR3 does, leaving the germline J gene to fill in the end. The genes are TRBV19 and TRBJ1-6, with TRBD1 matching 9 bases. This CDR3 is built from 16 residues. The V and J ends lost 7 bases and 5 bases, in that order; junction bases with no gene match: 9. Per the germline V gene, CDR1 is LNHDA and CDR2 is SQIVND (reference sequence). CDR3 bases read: TGTGCCAGTACCAACACAGGGGGCAAGGATAATTCACCC. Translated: CASTNTGGKDNSP. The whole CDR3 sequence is CASTNTGGKDNSPLHF.

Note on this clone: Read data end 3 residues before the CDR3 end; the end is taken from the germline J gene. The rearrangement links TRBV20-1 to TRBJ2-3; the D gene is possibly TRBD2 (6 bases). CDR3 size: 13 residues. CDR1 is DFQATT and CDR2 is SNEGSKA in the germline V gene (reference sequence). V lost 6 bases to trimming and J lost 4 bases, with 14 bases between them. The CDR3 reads CSAQSGVADTQYF. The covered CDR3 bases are TGCAGTGCGCAGTCGGGGGTGGCAGATACG.

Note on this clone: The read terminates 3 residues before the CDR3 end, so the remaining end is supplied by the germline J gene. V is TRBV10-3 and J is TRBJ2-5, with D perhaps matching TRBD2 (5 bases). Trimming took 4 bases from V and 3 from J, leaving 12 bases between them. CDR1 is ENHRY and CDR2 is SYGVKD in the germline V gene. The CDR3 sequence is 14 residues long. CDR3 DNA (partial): TGTGCCATCAGTGCAAGAGCGGACGAAGAGACC. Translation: CAISARADEET. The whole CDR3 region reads CAISARADEETQYF.

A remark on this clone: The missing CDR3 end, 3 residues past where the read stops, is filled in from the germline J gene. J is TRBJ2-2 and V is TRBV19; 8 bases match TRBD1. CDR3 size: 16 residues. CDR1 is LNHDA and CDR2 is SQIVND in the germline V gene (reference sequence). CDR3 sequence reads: CASRPGRGQASSPLFF. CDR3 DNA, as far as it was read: TGTGCCAGTAGACCGGGAAGGGGACAGGCAAGTTCACCG. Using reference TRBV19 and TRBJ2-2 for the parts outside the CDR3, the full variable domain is DGGITQSPKYLFRKEGQNVTLSCEQNLNHDAMYWYRQDPGQGLRLIYYSQIVNDFQKGDIAEGYSVSREKKESFPLTVTSAQKNPTAFYLCASRPGRGQASSPLFFGEGSRLTVL.

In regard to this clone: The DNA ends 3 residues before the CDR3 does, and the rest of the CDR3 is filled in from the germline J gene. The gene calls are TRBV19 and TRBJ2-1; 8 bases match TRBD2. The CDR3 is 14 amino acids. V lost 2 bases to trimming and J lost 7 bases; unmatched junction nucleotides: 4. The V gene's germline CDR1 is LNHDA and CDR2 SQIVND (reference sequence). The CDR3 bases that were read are TGTGCCAGTAGTATAAGCGGGGGTTGGAATGAG. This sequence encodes CASSISGGWNE. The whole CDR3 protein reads CASSISGGWNEQFF.

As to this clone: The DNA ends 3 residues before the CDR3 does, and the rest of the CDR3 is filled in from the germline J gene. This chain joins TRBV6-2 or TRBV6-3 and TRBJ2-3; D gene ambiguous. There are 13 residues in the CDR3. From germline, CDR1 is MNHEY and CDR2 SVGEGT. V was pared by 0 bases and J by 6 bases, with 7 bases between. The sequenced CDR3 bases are TGTGCCAGCAGTTACTCAGGGTTGGATACG. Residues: CASSYSGLDT. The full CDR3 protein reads CASSYSGLDTQYF.

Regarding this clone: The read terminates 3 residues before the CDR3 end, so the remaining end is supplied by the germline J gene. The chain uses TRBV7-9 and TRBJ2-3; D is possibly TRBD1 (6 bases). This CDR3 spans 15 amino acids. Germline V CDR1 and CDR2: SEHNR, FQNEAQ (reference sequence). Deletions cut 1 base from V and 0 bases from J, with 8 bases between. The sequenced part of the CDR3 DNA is TGTGCCAGCAGCTTAGAAGGGGGAAGCACAGATACG. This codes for CASSLEGGSTDT. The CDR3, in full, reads CASSLEGGSTDTQYF.

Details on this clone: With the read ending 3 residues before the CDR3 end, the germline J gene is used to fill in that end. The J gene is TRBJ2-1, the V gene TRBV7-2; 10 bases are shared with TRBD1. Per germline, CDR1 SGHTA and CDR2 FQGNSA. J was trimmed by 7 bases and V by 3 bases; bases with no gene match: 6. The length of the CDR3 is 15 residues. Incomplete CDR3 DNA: TGTGCCAGCAGCTTCTCCCCGGGACAGGGGAATGAG. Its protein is CASSFSPGQGNE. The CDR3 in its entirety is CASSFSPGQGNEQFF.

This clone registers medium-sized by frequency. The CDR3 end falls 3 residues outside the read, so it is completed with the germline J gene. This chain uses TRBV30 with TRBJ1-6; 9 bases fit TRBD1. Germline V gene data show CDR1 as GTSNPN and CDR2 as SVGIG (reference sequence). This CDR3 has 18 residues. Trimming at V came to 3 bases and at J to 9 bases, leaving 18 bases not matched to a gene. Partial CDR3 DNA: TGTGCCTGGAGGGGAATCTGGAACGTTGGGACAGGGAGTTCACCC. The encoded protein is CAWRGIWNVGTGSSP. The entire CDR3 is CAWRGIWNVGTGSSPLHF.

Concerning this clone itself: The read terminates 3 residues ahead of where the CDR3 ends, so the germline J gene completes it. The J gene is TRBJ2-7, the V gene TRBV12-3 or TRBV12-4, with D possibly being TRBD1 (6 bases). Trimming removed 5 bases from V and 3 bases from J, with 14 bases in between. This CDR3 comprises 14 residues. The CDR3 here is CASSKGGQFYEQYF. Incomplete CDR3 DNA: TGTGCCAGCAGTAAGGGCGGACAGTTCTACGAG.

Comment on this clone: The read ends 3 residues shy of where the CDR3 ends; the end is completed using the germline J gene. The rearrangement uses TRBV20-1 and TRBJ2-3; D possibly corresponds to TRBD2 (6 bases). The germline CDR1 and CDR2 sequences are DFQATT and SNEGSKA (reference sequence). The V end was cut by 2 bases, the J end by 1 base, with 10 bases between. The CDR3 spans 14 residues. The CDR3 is CSARRDSRTDTQYF. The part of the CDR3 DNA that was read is TGCAGTGCTAGACGGGACTCCCGCACAGATACG.

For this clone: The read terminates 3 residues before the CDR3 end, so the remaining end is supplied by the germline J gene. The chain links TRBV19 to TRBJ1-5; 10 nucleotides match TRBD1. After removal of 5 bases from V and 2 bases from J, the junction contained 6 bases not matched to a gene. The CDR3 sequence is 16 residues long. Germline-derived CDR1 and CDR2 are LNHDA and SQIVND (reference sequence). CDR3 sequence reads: CASSQTGGGGNQPQHF. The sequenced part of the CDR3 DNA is TGTGCCAGTAGTCAGACAGGGGGCGGCGGCAATCAGCCC.

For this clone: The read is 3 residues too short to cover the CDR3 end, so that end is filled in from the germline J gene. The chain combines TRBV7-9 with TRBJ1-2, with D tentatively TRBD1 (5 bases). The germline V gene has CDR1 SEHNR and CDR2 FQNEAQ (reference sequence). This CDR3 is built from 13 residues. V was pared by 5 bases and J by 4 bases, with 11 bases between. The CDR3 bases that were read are TGTGCCAGCAGCCCGCCGGGGGGCTATGGC. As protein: CASSPPGGYG. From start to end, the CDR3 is CASSPPGGYGYTF. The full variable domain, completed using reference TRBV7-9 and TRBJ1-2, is DTGVSQNPRHKITKRGQNVTFRCDPISEHNRLYWYRQTLGQGPEFLTYFQNEAQLEKSRLLSDRFSAERPKGSFSTLEIQRTEQGDSAMYLCASSPPGGYGYTFGSGTRLTVV.